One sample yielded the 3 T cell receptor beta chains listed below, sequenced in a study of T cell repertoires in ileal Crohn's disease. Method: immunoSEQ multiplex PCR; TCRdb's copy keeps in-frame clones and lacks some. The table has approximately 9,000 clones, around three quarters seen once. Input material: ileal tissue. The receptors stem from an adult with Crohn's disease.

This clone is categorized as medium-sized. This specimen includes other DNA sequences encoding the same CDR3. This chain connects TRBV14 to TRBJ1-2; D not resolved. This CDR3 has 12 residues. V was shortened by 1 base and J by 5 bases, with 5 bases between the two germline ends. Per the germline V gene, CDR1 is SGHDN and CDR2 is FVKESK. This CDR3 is CASSQGGYGYTF. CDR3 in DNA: TGTGCCAGCAGCCAAGGAGGATATGGCTACACCTTC.

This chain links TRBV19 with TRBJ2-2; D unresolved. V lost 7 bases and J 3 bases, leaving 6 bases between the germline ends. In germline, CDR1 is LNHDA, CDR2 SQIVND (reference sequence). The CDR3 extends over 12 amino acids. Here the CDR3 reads CASNRDTGELFF. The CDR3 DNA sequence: TGTGCCAGTAATCGGGACACCGGGGAGCTGTTTTTT.

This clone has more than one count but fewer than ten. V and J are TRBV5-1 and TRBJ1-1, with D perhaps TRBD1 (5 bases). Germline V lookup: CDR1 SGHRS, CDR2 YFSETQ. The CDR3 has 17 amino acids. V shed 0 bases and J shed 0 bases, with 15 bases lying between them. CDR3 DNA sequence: TGCGCCAGCAGCTTGGGTTTGACGGGGGTCATGAACACTGAAGCTTTCTTT. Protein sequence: CASSLGLTGVMNTEAFF.